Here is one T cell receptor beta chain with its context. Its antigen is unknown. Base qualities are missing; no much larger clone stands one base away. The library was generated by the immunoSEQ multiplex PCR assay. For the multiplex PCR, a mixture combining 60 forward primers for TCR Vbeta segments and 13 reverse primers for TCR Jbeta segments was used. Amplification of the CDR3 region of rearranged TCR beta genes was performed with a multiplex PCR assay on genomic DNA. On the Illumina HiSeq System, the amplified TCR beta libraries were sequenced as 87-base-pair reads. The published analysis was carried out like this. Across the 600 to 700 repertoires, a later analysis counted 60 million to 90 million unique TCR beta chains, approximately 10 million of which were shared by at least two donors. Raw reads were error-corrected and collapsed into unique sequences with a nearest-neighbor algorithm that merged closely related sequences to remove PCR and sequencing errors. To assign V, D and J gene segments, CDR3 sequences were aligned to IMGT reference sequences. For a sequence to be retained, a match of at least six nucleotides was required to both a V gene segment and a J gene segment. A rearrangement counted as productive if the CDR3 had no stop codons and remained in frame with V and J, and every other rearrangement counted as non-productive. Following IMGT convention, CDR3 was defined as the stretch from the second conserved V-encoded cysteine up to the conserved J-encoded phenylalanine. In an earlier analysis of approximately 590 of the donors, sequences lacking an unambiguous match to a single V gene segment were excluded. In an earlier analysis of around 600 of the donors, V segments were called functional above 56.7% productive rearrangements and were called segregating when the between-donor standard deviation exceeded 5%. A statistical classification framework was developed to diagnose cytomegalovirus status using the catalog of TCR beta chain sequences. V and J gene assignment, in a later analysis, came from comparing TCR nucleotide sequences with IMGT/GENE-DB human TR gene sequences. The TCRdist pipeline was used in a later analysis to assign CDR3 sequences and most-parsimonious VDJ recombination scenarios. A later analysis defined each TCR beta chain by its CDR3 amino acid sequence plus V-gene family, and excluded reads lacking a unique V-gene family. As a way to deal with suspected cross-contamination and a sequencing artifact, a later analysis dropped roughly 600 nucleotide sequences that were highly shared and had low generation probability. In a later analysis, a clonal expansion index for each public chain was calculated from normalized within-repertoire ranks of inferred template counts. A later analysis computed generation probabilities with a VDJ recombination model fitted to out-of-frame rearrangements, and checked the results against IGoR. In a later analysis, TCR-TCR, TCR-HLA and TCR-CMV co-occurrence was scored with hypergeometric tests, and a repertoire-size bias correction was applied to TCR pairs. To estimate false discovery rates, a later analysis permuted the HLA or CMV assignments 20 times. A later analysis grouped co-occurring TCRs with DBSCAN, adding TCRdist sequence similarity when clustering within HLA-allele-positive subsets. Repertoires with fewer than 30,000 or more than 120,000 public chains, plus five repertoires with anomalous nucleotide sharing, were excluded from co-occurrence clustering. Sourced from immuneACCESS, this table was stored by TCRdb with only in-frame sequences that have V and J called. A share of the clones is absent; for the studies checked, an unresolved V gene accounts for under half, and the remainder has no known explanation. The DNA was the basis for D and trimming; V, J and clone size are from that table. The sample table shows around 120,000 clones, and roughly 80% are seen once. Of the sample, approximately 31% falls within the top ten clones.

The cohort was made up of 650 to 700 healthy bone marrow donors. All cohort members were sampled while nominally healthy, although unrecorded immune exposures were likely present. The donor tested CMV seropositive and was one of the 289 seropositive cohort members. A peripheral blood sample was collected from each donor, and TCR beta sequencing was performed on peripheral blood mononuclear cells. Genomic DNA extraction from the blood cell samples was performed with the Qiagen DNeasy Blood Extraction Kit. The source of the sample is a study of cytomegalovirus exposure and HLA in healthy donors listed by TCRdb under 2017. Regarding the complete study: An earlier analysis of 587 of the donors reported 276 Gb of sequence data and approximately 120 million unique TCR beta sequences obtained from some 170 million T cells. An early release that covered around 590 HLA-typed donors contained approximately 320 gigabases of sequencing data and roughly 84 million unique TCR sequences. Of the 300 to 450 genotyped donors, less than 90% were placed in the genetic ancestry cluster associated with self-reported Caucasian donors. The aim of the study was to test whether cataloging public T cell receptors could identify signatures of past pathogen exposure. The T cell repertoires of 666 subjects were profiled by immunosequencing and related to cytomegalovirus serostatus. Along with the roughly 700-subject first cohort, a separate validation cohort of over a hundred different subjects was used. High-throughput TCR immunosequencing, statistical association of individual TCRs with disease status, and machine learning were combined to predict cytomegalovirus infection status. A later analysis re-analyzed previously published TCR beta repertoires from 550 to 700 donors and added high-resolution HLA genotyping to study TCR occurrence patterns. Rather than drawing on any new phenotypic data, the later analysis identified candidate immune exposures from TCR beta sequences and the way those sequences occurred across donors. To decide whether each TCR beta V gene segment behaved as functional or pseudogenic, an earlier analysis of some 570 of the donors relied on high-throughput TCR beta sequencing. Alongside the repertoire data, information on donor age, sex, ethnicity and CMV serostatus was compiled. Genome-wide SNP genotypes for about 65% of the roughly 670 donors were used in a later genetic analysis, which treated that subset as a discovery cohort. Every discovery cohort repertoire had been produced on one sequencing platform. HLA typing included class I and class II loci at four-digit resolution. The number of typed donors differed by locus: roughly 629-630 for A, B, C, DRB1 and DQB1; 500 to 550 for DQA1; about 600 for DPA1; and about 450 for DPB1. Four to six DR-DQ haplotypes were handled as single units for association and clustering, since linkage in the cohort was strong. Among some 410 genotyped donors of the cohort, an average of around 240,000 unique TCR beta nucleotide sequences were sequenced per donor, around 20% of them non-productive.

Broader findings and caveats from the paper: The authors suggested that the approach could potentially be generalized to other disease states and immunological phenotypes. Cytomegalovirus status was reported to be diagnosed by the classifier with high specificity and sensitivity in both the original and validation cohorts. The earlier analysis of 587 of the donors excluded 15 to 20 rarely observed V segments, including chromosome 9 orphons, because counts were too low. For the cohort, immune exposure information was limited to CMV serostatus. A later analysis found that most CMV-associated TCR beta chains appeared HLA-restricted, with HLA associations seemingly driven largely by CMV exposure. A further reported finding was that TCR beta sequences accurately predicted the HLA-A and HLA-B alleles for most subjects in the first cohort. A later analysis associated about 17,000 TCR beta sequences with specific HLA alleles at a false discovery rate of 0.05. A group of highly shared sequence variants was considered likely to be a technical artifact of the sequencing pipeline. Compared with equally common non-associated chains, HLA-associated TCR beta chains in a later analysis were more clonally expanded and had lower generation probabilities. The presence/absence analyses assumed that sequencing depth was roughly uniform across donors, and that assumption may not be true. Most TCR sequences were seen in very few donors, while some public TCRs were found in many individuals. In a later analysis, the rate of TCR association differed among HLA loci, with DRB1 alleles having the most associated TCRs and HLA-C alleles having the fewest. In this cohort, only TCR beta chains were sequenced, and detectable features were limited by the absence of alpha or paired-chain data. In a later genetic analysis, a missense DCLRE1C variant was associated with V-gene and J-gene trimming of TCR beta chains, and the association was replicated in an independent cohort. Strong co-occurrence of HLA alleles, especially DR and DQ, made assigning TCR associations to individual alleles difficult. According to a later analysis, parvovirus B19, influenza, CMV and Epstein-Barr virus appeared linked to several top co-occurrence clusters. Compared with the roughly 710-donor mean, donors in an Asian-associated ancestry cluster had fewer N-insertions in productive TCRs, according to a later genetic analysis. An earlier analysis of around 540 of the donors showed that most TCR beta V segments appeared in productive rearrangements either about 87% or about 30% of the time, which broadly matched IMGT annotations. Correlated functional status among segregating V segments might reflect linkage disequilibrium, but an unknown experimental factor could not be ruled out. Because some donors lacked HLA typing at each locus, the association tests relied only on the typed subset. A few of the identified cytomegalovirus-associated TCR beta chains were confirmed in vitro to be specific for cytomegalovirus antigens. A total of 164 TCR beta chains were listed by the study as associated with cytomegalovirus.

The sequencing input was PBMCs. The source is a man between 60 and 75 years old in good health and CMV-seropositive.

The CDR3 in this case is CASSTLRSHNSPLHF. The DNA is as follows: TGCGCCAGCAGCACTTTGAGGAGCCATAATTCACCCCTCCACTTT. Recombination connected TRBV5-1 to TRBJ1-6, with the D gene uncertain. V is pared back by 4 bases and J by 5 bases, with 13 bases lying between the germline termini. Reading from cysteine to phenylalanine, the CDR3 counts 15 amino acids. Kept here is only the CDR3 DNA, which spans 45 bases and is read in frame from base 1. Taken from the germline V gene, the CDR1 and CDR2 loops are SGHRS and YFSETQ.